The rows below give T cell receptor beta chains drawn from one sample of a study of T cells in Graves' hyperthyroidism and ophthalmopathy. Using its own MiXCR run on the multiplex PCR reads, TCRdb lists one record per CDR3 protein. The sample lists a few hundred thousand distinct CDR3 sequences, approximately 16% occurring once. The sample was blood. The receptors derive from a woman in her thirties or forties with Graves' ophthalmopathy. Each CDR3 is given with its conserved first and last residue. Each record gives: clone size, J gene, V gene, D gene, CDR3 DNA, CDR3 protein. The D gene is left open where the match is weak. The size of a clone is reported for some rows only, either as once, few or many, or as a class for expanded clones.

clone size: many
J gene: TRBJ1-5
V gene: TRBV2
D gene: .
CDR3 DNA: TGTGCCAGCAGGGAGGACAGCAATCAGCCCCAGCATTTT
CDR3 protein: CASREDSNQPQHF

clone size: .
J gene: TRBJ2-7
V gene: TRBV5-6
D gene: TRBD2
CDR3 DNA: TGTGCCAGCAGCTTAAGGGGAGATAGCGGGGGGGCCCGCGAGCAGTACTTC
CDR3 protein: CASSLRGDSGGAREQYF

clone size: many
J gene: TRBJ2-1
V gene: TRBV7-9
D gene: TRBD2
CDR3 DNA: TGTGCCAGCAGCCCGGGACTAGCGGGTCCGCCTTCGGAGCAGTTCTTC
CDR3 protein: CASSPGLAGPPSEQFF

clone size: many
J gene: TRBJ2-3
V gene: TRBV6-1
D gene: .
CDR3 DNA: TGTGCCAGCAGTCCTCCGGCCGCCCCAGATACGCAGTATTTT
CDR3 protein: CASSPPAAPDTQYF

clone size: .
J gene: TRBJ1-1
V gene: TRBV28
D gene: .
CDR3 DNA: TGTGCCAGCTTGACATCACTGAACACTGAAGCTTTCTTT
CDR3 protein: CASLTSLNTEAFF

clone size: .
J gene: TRBJ2-2
V gene: TRBV12-3/TRBV12-4
D gene: TRBD1
CDR3 DNA: TGTGCCAGCAGTTTCACCGGGACAGGGAACACCGGGGAGCTGTTTTTT
CDR3 protein: CASSFTGTGNTGELFF

clone size: .
J gene: TRBJ2-7
V gene: TRBV28
D gene: .
CDR3 DNA: TGTGCCAGCAGTAGACCTCCACAGAGCTCCTACGAGCAGTACTTC
CDR3 protein: CASSRPPQSSYEQYF

clone size: few
J gene: TRBJ2-6
V gene: TRBV29-1
D gene: .
CDR3 DNA: TGCAGCGTTGAAGATCCCAGGACAGCCTCTGGGGCCAACGTCCTGACTTTC
CDR3 protein: CSVEDPRTASGANVLTF

clone size: .
J gene: TRBJ2-1
V gene: TRBV20-1
D gene: .
CDR3 DNA: TGCAGTGCTAGCGGAGGGTTTGGCAATGAGCAGTTCTTC
CDR3 protein: CSASGGFGNEQFF

clone size: many
J gene: TRBJ2-1
V gene: TRBV5-8
D gene: .
CDR3 DNA: TGTGCCAGCAGCCCACAGGGAAGCTCCTACAATGAGCAGTTCTTC
CDR3 protein: CASSPQGSSYNEQFF

clone size: many
J gene: TRBJ1-2
V gene: TRBV20-1
D gene: TRBD1
CDR3 DNA: TGCAGTGCCATCGACAGGGTAGACTATGGCTACACCTTC
CDR3 protein: CSAIDRVDYGYTF

clone size: few
J gene: TRBJ2-1
V gene: TRBV11-2
D gene: TRBD1
CDR3 DNA: TGTGCCAGCAGTACCCGGGACAGGAGGCGGGTGGGCAATGAGCAGTTCTTC
CDR3 protein: CASSTRDRRRVGNEQFF

clone size: many
J gene: TRBJ1-2
V gene: TRBV2
D gene: TRBD1
CDR3 DNA: TGTGCCAGCAGTCCCAGACAGGGGGGATCCAACTATGGCTACACCTTC
CDR3 protein: CASSPRQGGSNYGYTF

clone size: few
J gene: TRBJ2-1
V gene: TRBV5-6
D gene: TRBD1
CDR3 DNA: TGTGCCAGCAGCCAGGGACAGGTGAGCTCCTACAATGAGCAGTTCTTC
CDR3 protein: CASSQGQVSSYNEQFF

clone size: .
J gene: TRBJ2-1
V gene: TRBV18
D gene: .
CDR3 DNA: TGTGCCAGCTCACCACCTGCGGGGGCCTCCTATAATGAGCAGTTCTTC
CDR3 protein: CASSPPAGASYNEQFF

clone size: many
J gene: TRBJ1-1
V gene: TRBV5-5
D gene: .
CDR3 DNA: TGTGCCAGCAGTTTTAGGGGCGCTGAAGCTTTCTTT
CDR3 protein: CASSFRGAEAFF

clone size: many
J gene: TRBJ2-7
V gene: TRBV2
D gene: TRBD2
CDR3 DNA: TGTGCCAGCAGTGGGGGTGCGCGGGAGTTCTACGAGCAGTACTTC
CDR3 protein: CASSGGAREFYEQYF